Each of the 20 T cell receptor beta chains below was sequenced from the same sample in a study of CD4+ T cells in melanoma. Here immunoSEQ multiplex PCR was the method, and the copy in TCRdb shows in-frame clones only, minus some. The table has about 6,700 clones, approximately 66% seen once. Sequencing was done on a sample of cells from a culture (not recorded whether cultured in vitro). These receptors all stem from a human donor with melanoma.

The V and J genes are TRBV2 and TRBJ2-7; D is perhaps TRBD2 (7 bases). V was clipped by 0 bases and J by 2 bases, with 17 bases between them. The CDR3 has 17 residues. The germline V gene has CDR1 SNHLY and CDR2 FYNNEI. Written as DNA, the CDR3 is TGTGCCAGCAGTGAAGCGGAGGGGCGGGGGCCGACCTACGAGCAGTACTTC. The encoded protein is CASSEAEGRGPTYEQYF.

V and J are TRBV27 and TRBJ2-1, with TRBD1 identical over 8 bases. Trimming removed 10 bases from V and 4 bases from J; junction bases left unmatched: 9. Germline assignment: CDR1 MNHEY and CDR2 SMNVEV (reference sequence). The CDR3 is 14 residues long. This chain's CDR3 is CATKGQGFYNEQFF. The CDR3 DNA is TGTGCCACCAAAGGACAGGGTTTTTACAATGAGCAGTTCTTC.

By share of the sample, this clone is medium-sized. The CDR3 loop reads CSVGGAWGDPGDEQYF. The CDR3 nucleotides read TGCAGCGTTGGGGGGGCCTGGGGGGACCCGGGGGACGAGCAGTACTTC. J is TRBJ2-7 and V is TRBV29-1, with D possibly called TRBD1 or TRBD2 (6 bases each). The CDR3 spans 16 residues. Trimming shortened V by 4 bases and J by 5 bases, and 24 bases separated the two germline ends. Looked up from germline, CDR1 is SQVTM and CDR2 is ANQGSEA.

This clone was detected only a few times. The chain uses TRBV5-1 and TRBJ1-6; perhaps TRBD1 as D (5 bases). The ends were cut back, 3 bases at V and 6 bases at J, with 10 bases in the middle. The CDR3 extends over 14 amino acids. Germline values: CDR1 SGHRS, CDR2 YFSETQ. The CDR3 loop is CASSSDSRNSPLHF. DNA of the CDR3: TGCGCCAGCAGCTCCGACAGTCGTAATTCACCCCTCCACTTT. The variable domain in full, with the rest retrieved from reference TRBV5-1 and TRBJ1-6, is KAGVTQTPRYLIKTRGQQVTLSCSPISGHRSVSWYQQTPGQGLQFLFEYFSETQRNKGNFPGRFSGRQFSNSRSEMNVSTLELGDSALYLCASSSDSRNSPLHFGNGTRLTVT.

By sample share, this clone is medium-sized. The chain recombines TRBV6-5 with TRBJ2-1; D possibly corresponds to TRBD2 (5 bases). The CDR3 has 16 amino acids. Per germline, CDR1 MNHEY and CDR2 SVGAGI. V was cut by 2 bases and J by 0 bases, with 11 bases left in between. The CDR3, as DNA: TGTGCCAGCAGTTACACGTTGGGGAGCTCCTACAATGAGCAGTTCTTC. This encodes CASSYTLGSSYNEQFF.

The V and J genes are TRBV24-1 and TRBJ2-3; 7 positions match TRBD1. In germline, CDR1 is KGHDR, CDR2 SFDVKD. The CDR3 loop spans 17 amino acids. The ends lost 4 bases at V and 2 bases at J; junction bases unmatched: 11. The CDR3 sequence: CATSEATYRGYTDTQYF. CDR3 DNA sequence: TGTGCCACCAGTGAGGCCACCTACAGGGGATACACAGATACGCAGTATTTT.

This clone occurred once. CDR3 bases: TGTGCCAGCAGCTTGCGACAGGCGGCTAACTATGGCTACACCTTC. Its translation is CASSLRQAANYGYTF. This chain links TRBV11-2 with TRBJ1-2; D may be TRBD1 (6 bases). The V end lost 3 bases, the J end lost 0 bases, and 11 bases lay between the germline ends. The CDR3 length is 15 residues. Germline CDR1 is SGHAT and CDR2 is FQNNGV.

The CDR3 region is CASSLSGLADLYEQYF. The CDR3 nucleotides read TGTGCCAGCAGTTTATCGGGACTAGCGGACCTCTACGAGCAGTACTTC. The V and J genes are TRBV27 and TRBJ2-7; 11 bases line up with TRBD2. The CDR3 totals 16 residues. V lost 0 bases and J lost 3; bases outside the gene matches: 4. The germline V gene has CDR1 MNHEY and CDR2 SMNVEV (reference sequence).

V usage is TRBV30 and J usage is TRBJ1-4; D not resolved. V shed 3 bases and J shed 4 bases, with 12 bases lying between them. Germline lookup yields CDR1 GTSNPN and CDR2 SVGIG (reference sequence). There are 14 residues in the CDR3. CDR3 protein: CAWRGYQNNEKLFF. The CDR3 nucleotides read TGTGCCTGGAGAGGGTACCAGAATAATGAAAAACTGTTTTTT.

V is TRBV25-1 and J is TRBJ1-1; the match to TRBD1 covers 7 bases. CDR1 MGHDK and CDR2 SYGVNS come from the germline V gene. V gave up 4 bases and J gave up 5 bases; unmatched junction bases: 4. The CDR3 totals 13 residues. This chain's CDR3 is CASSVPGGTEAFF. The CDR3 coding sequence is TGTGCCAGCAGTGTCCCAGGGGGGACTGAAGCTTTCTTT.

The chain joins TRBV7-8 to TRBJ2-7, with TRBD1 matching over 7 bases. Germline CDR1 is SGHVS and CDR2 is FQNEAQ. This CDR3 is built from 14 residues. V was pared by 1 base and J by 6 bases, with 6 bases of the junction left unmatched. CDR3: CASSLDGQVGEQYF. In DNA, the CDR3 is TGTGCCAGCAGCTTAGACGGACAGGTGGGCGAGCAGTACTTC.

CDR3 loop: CASSPLGGQGNSYEQYF. The CDR3 coding sequence is TGTGCCAGCAGCCCGCTGGGTGGACAGGGGAATTCCTACGAGCAGTACTTC. The J gene is TRBJ2-7, the V gene TRBV4-2; 9 bases line up with TRBD1. The V and J ends lost 4 bases and 1 base, in that order; junction bases with no gene match: 11. There are 17 residues in the CDR3. Germline-derived CDR1 and CDR2 are LGHNA and YNFKEQ.

Relative to its sample, this clone is medium-sized (0.01 to 0.1%). The V call is TRBV28, the J call TRBJ2-1; D might be TRBD1 or TRBD2, each matching 5 bases. The CDR3 consists of 21 residues. Germline V gives CDR1 MDHEN, CDR2 SYDVKM. With 3 bases removed from V and 11 bases from J, the gap between germline ends came to 38 bases. CDR3 nucleotides: TGTGCCAGCAGTTTGTCGGGTCTAGGCGGGTGGGGGTTCAGGAATGAGGGTAAGCAGTTCTTC. It is translated as CASSLSGLGGWGFRNEGKQFF.

The chain employs TRBV28 and TRBJ1-2; a weak D match, TRBD1 (6 bases). CDR1 MDHEN and CDR2 SYDVKM come from the germline V gene. This CDR3 is 15 amino acids long. V lost 2 bases and J lost 8, with 18 bases in between. CDR3 nucleotides: TGTGCCAGCAGTTTAAGTTCCAGGGGCGGGTTGGGCTACACCTTC. Protein sequence: CASSLSSRGGLGYTF.

This clone appeared a few times. V gene TRBV5-1 combines with J gene TRBJ1-6, with 9 bases matching TRBD1. V trimming: 5 bases; J trimming: 9 bases; junction bases outside the gene matches: 9. The CDR3 is 15 amino acids. The V gene's germline CDR1 is SGHRS and CDR2 YFSETQ. The CDR3 loop reads CASRPRTGEFSPLHF. DNA of the CDR3: TGCGCCAGCAGACCAAGGACAGGGGAATTTTCACCCCTCCACTTT.

The chain is built from TRBV3-1 (or the pseudogene TRBV3-2) and TRBJ1-1; TRBD1 matches at 7 bases. Germline CDR1 and CDR2: LGHDT and YNNKEL (reference sequence). J was trimmed by 0 bases and V by 4 bases; bases with no gene match: 2. This CDR3 spans 14 amino acids. CDR3 DNA sequence: TGTGCCAGCAGCCCGGGACAGTTGAACACTGAAGCTTTCTTT. Translation gives CASSPGQLNTEAFF.

V is TRBV28 and J is TRBJ1-2; D ambiguous. The CDR3 consists of 17 residues. Per germline, CDR1 MDHEN and CDR2 SYDVKM. The V and J ends lost 5 bases and 6 bases respectively, with 25 bases between them. CDR3 sequence: CASSPSGQVERENGYTF. In nucleotides, the CDR3 is TGTGCCAGCAGTCCGTCGGGCCAAGTTGAAAGGGAAAATGGCTACACCTTC.

This clone was observed a single time. The V and J genes are TRBV28 and TRBJ1-1; maybe TRBD1 (6 bases). The V gene lost 6 bases and the J gene lost 3 bases, with 8 bases spanning the gap. Germline CDR1 is MDHEN and CDR2 is SYDVKM. CDR3 length: 12 residues. This CDR3 reads CASRGGHTEAFF. CDR3 nucleotides: TGTGCCAGCAGAGGGGGGCACACTGAAGCTTTCTTT.

The rearrangement uses TRBV7-8 and TRBJ2-4; maybe TRBD1 (6 bases). The germline V and J ends were trimmed by 5 bases and 0 bases, with 20 bases remaining between them. The CDR3 is 18 amino acids. Looked up from germline, CDR1 is SGHVS and CDR2 is FQNEAQ. The CDR3 region has the DNA TGTGCCAGCAGCCCCCATGGGAAGGGGGTTGCAGCCAAAAACATTCAGTACTTC. The encoded protein is CASSPHGKGVAAKNIQYF.

Sample share makes this clone medium-sized. This chain uses TRBV6-7 with TRBJ1-2, with no clear D. TRBV6-7 is classed as an ORF, of uncertain function. V lost 8 bases and J lost 5, with 9 bases in between. The CDR3 covers 11 residues. The CDR3 loop is CASPGGYGYTF. The CDR3 DNA reads as TGTGCCAGCCCCGGCGGGTATGGCTACACCTTC.